The TCR beta chain under discussion was sequenced for a study of T cells in Graves' hyperthyroidism and ophthalmopathy. Germline values: CDR1 MGHDK, CDR2 SYGVNS. V lost 7 bases, J lost 5 bases, and 17 bases lay in between. This CDR3 has 15 amino acids. The source material, RNA transcripts, was used to amplify TCR beta CDR3 regions. The HTBI primer set drove a first-round RT-PCR of the TCR CDR3. TCRdb re-analysed the multiplex PCR reads in MiXCR, keeping a single row per CDR3 protein. Of just under 750,000 distinct CDR3 sequences in the sample, about a third were seen once. Exclusion of a patient resulted from uncontrolled infection, other autoimmune disease, pregnancy or lactation. A single count supports this clonotype.

The clonotype originates from a woman aged 40 to 49 with Graves' hyperthyroidism. The chain joins TRBV25-1 to TRBJ2-2; no clear D gene. The sequencing input was blood. The DNA for the CDR3 is TGTGCCAGCATCCCACGCGGTGCCCAGACCGGGGAGCTGTTTTTT. It specifies CASIPRGAQTGELFF.